The 25 T cell receptor beta chains below all came from one sample that was sequenced in a study of CD4 T cells in relation to SARS-CoV-2 and coronaviruses. For these TCRs, the target antigens are not known. The data were produced by immunoSEQ multiplex PCR, yet TCRdb's version contains in-frame clones alone and is incomplete. The table lists under 13,000 clones, 81% of them singletons. Unexposed donor CD4+ T cells date from about 2011-2018, before the COVID-19 pandemic. Isolation of CD4+ T cells took place after about 9 days in culture. Sequenced material: CD4+ T cells from PBMCs, cultured in vitro. The receptors here all came from a human donor in good health.

The chain is built from TRBV11-3 and TRBJ2-5, with 13 positions matching TRBD2. Trimming cost V 0 bases and J 3 bases; bases outside gene matches: 16. This CDR3 is 21 amino acids long. The V gene's germline CDR1 is SGHNT and CDR2 YENEEA. This CDR3 is CASSLERGGTSGNYGEETQYF. The CDR3 nucleotides read TGTGCCAGCAGCTTAGAACGCGGCGGGACTAGCGGGAACTATGGAGAAGAGACCCAGTACTTC.

The chain has TRBV19 and TRBJ2-3; 13 bases are shared with TRBD2. CDR3 size: 18 residues. Germline-derived CDR1 and CDR2 are LNHDA and SQIVND (reference sequence). With V trimmed by 5 bases and J by 0 bases, 8 bases remained unmatched. CDR3 residues: CASSGGLAGAPSTDTQYF. The CDR3 bases are TGTGCCAGTAGTGGTGGACTAGCGGGGGCCCCTAGCACAGATACGCAGTATTTT.

CDR3 loop: CASSEGLSYNEQFF. CDR3 nucleotides: TGTGCCAGCAGTGAAGGACTATCCTACAATGAGCAGTTCTTC. The chain is built from TRBV2 and TRBJ2-1; TRBD2 might be the D (5 bases). Germline V gene sequence: CDR1 SNHLY, CDR2 FYNNEI. The CDR3 is 14 amino acids. The germline V and J ends were trimmed by 1 base and 1 base, with 5 bases remaining between them. Drawing the rest from reference TRBV2 and TRBJ2-1, the complete variable domain is EPEVTQTPSHQVTQMGQEVILRCVPISNHLYFYWYRQILGQKVEFLVSFYNNEISEKSEIFDDQFSVERPDGSNFTLKIRSTKLEDSAMYFCASSEGLSYNEQFFGPGTRLTVL.

The chain couples TRBV4-3 to TRBJ2-2; 8 bases match TRBD1. J lost 7 bases, V lost 0 bases, and 10 bases had no gene match. This CDR3 spans 17 amino acids. CDR1 and CDR2 (germline): LGHNA, YSLEER. The CDR3 here is CASSQEGQVGMHGELFF. CDR3 coding DNA: TGCGCCAGCAGCCAAGAGGGACAGGTGGGAATGCACGGGGAGCTGTTTTTT.

This clone was seen a few times. This chain connects TRBV2 to TRBJ2-7, with D hard to call. Trimming shortened V by 3 bases and J by 4 bases, and 10 bases separated the two germline ends. The CDR3 loop spans 13 amino acids. Per germline, CDR1 SNHLY and CDR2 FYNNEI. The CDR3 region is CASSEGIIYEQYF. The CDR3 region has the DNA TGTGCCAGCAGTGAGGGGATTATTTACGAGCAGTACTTC.

V and J are TRBV25-1 and TRBJ2-7; D possibly corresponds to TRBD1 (6 bases). The length of the CDR3 is 14 residues. The V gene lost 2 bases and the J gene lost 4 bases, with 12 bases spanning the gap. The germline V gene encodes CDR1 MGHDK and CDR2 SYGVNS. CDR3: CASSEVGALYEQYF. The CDR3 nucleotides read TGTGCCAGCAGTGAAGTGGGGGCTTTATACGAGCAGTACTTC.

DNA for the CDR3: TGTGCCAGCAGCGGCCCGACAGGTGGCTACACCTTC. This translates into CASSGPTGGYTF. This sequence joins TRBV9 and TRBJ1-2; possible D gene TRBD1, 6 bases. The CDR3 is made up of 12 amino acids. Germline V gives CDR1 SGDLS, CDR2 YYNGEE. Trimming pared 3 bases from V and 7 bases from J, leaving 10 bases between.

The chain joins TRBV3-1 (or the pseudogene TRBV3-2) to TRBJ2-2, with D perhaps TRBD1 (6 bases). The CDR3 sequence is 16 residues long. The V end lost 2 bases, the J end lost 3 bases, and 13 bases lay between the germline ends. Germline V gives CDR1 LGHDT, CDR2 YNNKEL (reference sequence). CDR3 residues: CASSQHLSGDTGELFF. The CDR3 bases are TGTGCCAGCAGCCAACACCTCTCAGGGGACACCGGGGAGCTGTTTTTT.

This clone was counted only a few times. CDR3 amino acids: CASSLGLGGYEQYF. In DNA form, the CDR3 reads TGTGCCAGCAGCTTGGGGCTAGGGGGCTACGAGCAGTACTTC. V is TRBV5-6 and J is TRBJ2-7, with D perhaps TRBD1 (6 bases). Germline values: CDR1 SGHDT, CDR2 YYEEEE. CDR3 size: 14 residues. Trimming removed 0 bases from V and 3 bases from J, with 10 bases in between.

The genes are TRBV7-9 and TRBJ2-6; D ambiguous. The CDR3 contains 15 residues. Germline V gene sequence: CDR1 SEHNR, CDR2 FQNEAQ (reference sequence). V lost 6 bases and J lost 0, with 9 bases in between. CDR3 protein: CASSQLSSGANVLTF. The CDR3 DNA sequence: TGTGCCAGCAGTCAGTTGAGCTCTGGGGCCAACGTCCTGACTTTC.

This chain uses TRBV5-1 with TRBJ2-5; D may be TRBD1 (6 bases). CDR1 and CDR2 (germline): SGHRS, YFSETQ. Trimming stripped 1 base from V and 2 bases from J, with 9 bases between. The CDR3 is 14 amino acids. The CDR3 DNA reads TGCGCCAGCAGCTTGCAACAGGGACAAGAGACCCAGTACTTC. Residues: CASSLQQGQETQYF.

The V gene is TRBV19, the J gene TRBJ2-1, with TRBD1 matching 8 bases. CDR3 length: 14 residues. With 11 bases clipped from V and 1 base from J, the junction kept 7 bases outside the gene matches. The germline V gene has CDR1 LNHDA and CDR2 SQIVND (reference sequence). CDR3 residues: CASRDRSSYNEQFF. DNA for the CDR3: TGTGCCTCTAGGGACAGGAGTTCCTACAATGAGCAGTTCTTC.

This CDR3 reads CASSYATGGNSPLHF. The CDR3 DNA follows: TGTGCCAGCAGCTACGCCACAGGGGGCAATTCACCCCTCCACTTT. The rearrangement uses TRBV14 and TRBJ1-6; TRBD1 aligns across 9 bases. The CDR3 is 15 amino acids. V lost 5 bases, J lost 7 bases, and 6 bases stayed unmatched. Germline lookup yields CDR1 SGHDN and CDR2 FVKESK.

J is TRBJ2-7 and V is TRBV4-1; no firm D call. Germline-derived CDR1 and CDR2 are MGHRA and YSYEKL. The CDR3 runs 14 residues. Trimming removed 0 bases from V and 3 bases from J, with 9 bases in between. The CDR3 is CASSQDPQVYEQYF. For the CDR3, the DNA is TGCGCCAGCAGCCAAGATCCTCAGGTCTACGAGCAGTACTTC.

A remark on this clone: The sample contains more than one DNA sequence encoding this CDR3. This chain connects TRBV19 to TRBJ1-3; 7 positions match TRBD1. With 4 bases clipped from V and 1 base from J, the junction kept 4 bases outside the gene matches. Germline lookup yields CDR1 LNHDA and CDR2 SQIVND (reference sequence). The CDR3 runs to 15 residues. The CDR3 region is CASSKTGTSGNTIYF. In nucleotides, the CDR3 is TGTGCCAGTAGTAAGACAGGGACGTCTGGAAACACCATATATTTT.

The V and J genes are TRBV19 and TRBJ1-1, with D uncertain. Trimming took 4 bases from V and 12 from J, leaving 9 bases between them. Looked up from germline, CDR1 is LNHDA and CDR2 is SQIVND (reference sequence). The CDR3 runs to 10 residues. CDR3 coding DNA: TGTGCCAGTAGTACGGCTAGACCTTTCTTT. Translated, it gives CASSTARPFF.

This clone was seen more than once but under ten times. Sequence at one end of the junction differs from germline and may be a read error. This sequence joins TRBV5-1 and TRBJ2-7; D remains ambiguous. The CDR3 spans 12 residues. Germline CDR1 and CDR2: SGHRS and YFSETQ. CDR3 nucleotides: TGCGCCAGCAGCTTGGCCTCCCACGAGCAGTACTTC. This sequence encodes CASSLASHEQYF. Full variable domain (missing parts from reference TRBV5-1 and TRBJ2-7): KAGVTQTPRYLIKTRGQQVTLSCSPISGHRSVSWYQQTPGQGLQFLFEYFSETQRNKGNFPGRFSGRQFSNSRSEMNVSTLELGDSALYLCASSLASHEQYFGPGTRLTVT.

This clone was recorded a few times. The rearrangement links TRBV19 to TRBJ1-2, with a tentative D call TRBD1 (5 bases). Germline values: CDR1 LNHDA, CDR2 SQIVND (reference sequence). V gave up 4 bases and J gave up 8 bases, with 20 bases separating them. This CDR3 comprises 15 residues. Here the CDR3 reads CASSTSQVWGAGYTF. The CDR3, as DNA: TGTGCCAGTAGTACCTCGCAGGTCTGGGGCGCGGGCTACACCTTC.

The rearrangement uses TRBV19 and TRBJ2-7; D gene unclear. The CDR3 covers 15 residues. Germline V CDR1 and CDR2: LNHDA, SQIVND (reference sequence). V lost 3 bases to trimming and J lost 2 bases, with 14 bases between them. This CDR3 reads CASSIGTDGAYEQYF. The CDR3 DNA is TGTGCCAGTAGTATTGGCACCGATGGAGCCTACGAGCAGTACTTC.

This chain links TRBV7-2 with TRBJ2-5; 14 bases are a match to TRBD2. V lost 6 bases, J lost 3 bases, and 6 bases stayed unmatched. Germline V lookup: CDR1 SGHTA, CDR2 FQGNSA. The CDR3 runs 16 residues. The CDR3 region is CASRLGLAGGEETQYF. DNA of the CDR3: TGTGCCAGCAGACTAGGACTAGCGGGAGGCGAAGAGACCCAGTACTTC.

The gene calls are TRBV12-3 or TRBV12-4 and TRBJ1-1; D is unresolved. Trimming stripped 3 bases from V and 1 base from J, with 6 bases between. CDR3 length: 13 residues. CDR3 bases: TGTGCCAGCAGTTTCGGCGGGAACACTGAAGCTTTCTTT. Its translation is CASSFGGNTEAFF.

V and J are TRBV6-5 and TRBJ1-1, with no clear D. CDR1 and CDR2 from the germline V gene are MNHEY and SVGAGI. This CDR3 has 14 residues. V was cut by 5 bases and J by 3 bases, with 13 bases left in between. The CDR3, as DNA: TGTGCCAGCAGTATACGGTCGGGAGACACTGAAGCTTTCTTT. Translated: CASSIRSGDTEAFF.

This chain connects TRBV30 to TRBJ1-4, with D uncertain. Germline V lookup: CDR1 GTSNPN, CDR2 SVGIG (reference sequence). This CDR3 region has 15 residues. Trimming cost V 0 bases and J 0 bases, with 8 bases left between them. CDR3 loop: CAWSVQHATNEKLFF. The CDR3 DNA reads TGTGCCTGGAGTGTACAACACGCAACTAATGAAAAACTGTTTTTT.

V and J are TRBV4-1 and TRBJ1-6; D not certain. Between the trimmed V and J ends, which lost 1 base and 10 bases, there was a span of 5 bases. Per the germline V gene, CDR1 is MGHRA and CDR2 is YSYEKL. CDR3 length equals 12 residues. The CDR3 bases are TGCGCCAGCAGCCAAGGTGGCTCACCCCTCCACTTT. The encoded protein is CASSQGGSPLHF.

This clone was seen more than once but under ten times. The chain recombines TRBV2 with TRBJ1-2; D might be TRBD1 (5 bases). Trimming took 5 bases from V and 4 from J, leaving 14 bases between them. Germline-derived CDR1 and CDR2 are SNHLY and FYNNEI. The CDR3 totals 14 residues. The CDR3 DNA follows: TGTGCCAGCAGTACCTCAAGGGGTAGCTATGGCTACACCTTC. Translated, it gives CASSTSRGSYGYTF. The entire variable domain, with the rest obtained from reference TRBV2 and TRBJ1-2, is as follows: EPEVTQTPSHQVTQMGQEVILRCVPISNHLYFYWYRQILGQKVEFLVSFYNNEISEKSEIFDDQFSVERPDGSNFTLKIRSTKLEDSAMYFCASSTSRGSYGYTFGSGTRLTVV.